This record concerns one TCR beta chain sequence. Its target is unknown. This sample stems from a study of cytomegalovirus exposure and HLA in healthy donors. Across the whole study: Drawn from HLA-typed donors, tens of millions of unique TCRs were held in an early data release.

Findings of the study overall: Later analysis showed TCR association rates varying by HLA locus, highest for DRB1 and lowest for HLA-C. Three chains linked to CMV were shown in vitro to be specific for CMV antigens.

CDR3 size: 12 residues. Looked up from germline, CDR1 is SGHDN and CDR2 is FVKESK. Unmatched junction bases numbered 2, after V lost 3 bases and J lost 8 bases. The PCR used 60 Vbeta and 13 Jbeta primers. How the authors handled the data: Later, an analysis found 80 million or so unique TCR beta chains, and 8.5 million to 14 million of these were shared. TCRdb's table, derived via immunoSEQ multiplex PCR, lists solely in-frame clones and lacks some. From that table come the V and J calls and clone size; the DNA was used to work out D and trimming. Among 150,000 or so clones listed, around four fifths were seen once.

The clonotype was recovered from a man between 45 and 60 years old in good health and CMV-seropositive. Sequenced: PBMCs. The chain uses TRBV14 and TRBJ1-2, with TRBD1 matching over 8 bases. CDR3 in amino acids: CASSHPGGGYTF. The CDR3 DNA is TGTGCCAGCAGCCACCCAGGGGGCGGCTACACCTTC.